Shown below are 11 T cell receptor beta chains from a single sample sequenced in a study of blood T cell repertoires in COVID-19. TCRdb keeps only in-frame clones here, not all; method: immunoSEQ multiplex PCR. The sample has roughly 100,000 clones; around 90% are singletons. Sequencing used peripheral blood. The receptors here all came from a woman aged 50 to 60 with COVID-19, enrolled during active disease.

J is TRBJ1-4 and V is TRBV27, with D perhaps matching TRBD1 (6 bases). V shed 5 bases and J shed 5 bases, with 9 bases lying between them. Germline loops: CDR1 MNHEY, CDR2 SMNVEV (reference sequence). The CDR3 is made up of 13 amino acids. As DNA, the CDR3 is TGTGCCAGCAGTCGACAGGAAAATGAAAAACTGTTTTTT. Amino acids: CASSRQENEKLFF.

The rearrangement joins TRBV11-3 to TRBJ2-1; the D gene is possibly TRBD1 (6 bases). CDR1 and CDR2 (germline): SGHNT, YENEEA. The V end lost 0 bases, the J end lost 9 bases, and 15 bases lay between the germline ends. The CDR3 is 15 amino acids. CDR3 DNA: TGTGCCAGCAGCTTAGATGCTTGGGGGCGGAGTGAGCAGTTCTTC. Amino acid sequence: CASSLDAWGRSEQFF.

As for this clone: A junction boundary mismatches the germline segment, possibly from a read error. The chain is built from TRBV7-3 and TRBJ1-2; the D gene is possibly TRBD1 (5 bases). There are 12 residues in the CDR3. From germline, CDR1 is SGHTA and CDR2 FQGTGA. CDR3 nucleotides: TGTGCCAGCAGCTTGCCTCCGGGACGGGAGGCCTTC. As protein: CASSLPPGREAF.

The chain recombines TRBV5-1 with TRBJ2-3, with 7 bases lining up with TRBD2. This CDR3 has 14 residues. V was pared by 5 bases and J by 3 bases, with 6 bases of the junction left unmatched. Germline assignment: CDR1 SGHRS and CDR2 YFSETQ. CDR3 nucleotides: TGCGCCAGCAGATCGGGGGGAGTGACAGATACGCAGTATTTT. Protein product: CASRSGGVTDTQYF.

The gene calls are TRBV10-2 and TRBJ1-5; 9 bases line up with TRBD1. The CDR3 runs 16 residues. Germline V gene lookup returns CDR1 WSHSY and CDR2 SAAADI. Losses at the gene ends were 3 bases for V and 6 bases for J; bases not matched to a gene: 9. CDR3 amino acids: CASSEPGTGSSQPQHF. In DNA form, the CDR3 reads TGCGCCAGCAGTGAACCCGGGACAGGGTCTTCTCAGCCCCAGCATTTT.

The gene calls are TRBV19 and TRBJ2-1; 8 bases align to TRBD2. The germline V gene encodes CDR1 LNHDA and CDR2 SQIVND (reference sequence). This CDR3 is built from 14 residues. Unmatched junction bases numbered 6, after V lost 5 bases and J lost 6 bases. CDR3: CASSPGGGSNEQFF. The CDR3 coding sequence is TGTGCCAGTAGTCCTGGCGGGGGGTCCAATGAGCAGTTCTTC.

The rearrangement uses TRBV15 and TRBJ2-2; TRBD1 agrees at 8 bases. Trimming at V came to 7 bases and at J to 4 bases, leaving 8 bases not matched to a gene. The CDR3 runs to 15 residues. Germline CDR1 and CDR2: LNHNV and YYDKDF (reference sequence). CDR3 amino acids: CATTPDRASTGELFF. CDR3 nucleotides: TGTGCCACCACCCCGGACAGGGCGAGCACCGGGGAGCTGTTTTTT.

This sequence joins TRBV6-1 and TRBJ1-5; D perhaps matches TRBD1 (6 bases). The germline V gene encodes CDR1 MNHNS and CDR2 SASEGT. CDR3 size: 14 residues. V lost 0 bases, J lost 6 bases, and 9 bases lay in between. Here the CDR3 reads CASSEARGAQPQHF. For the CDR3, the DNA is TGTGCCAGCAGTGAAGCGCGGGGGGCTCAGCCCCAGCATTTT.

The chain combines TRBV24-1 with TRBJ1-4, with no clear D. Germline CDR1 reads KGHDR; CDR2 reads SFDVKD. CDR3 length equals 13 residues. V dropped 5 bases and J dropped 8 bases, with 11 bases sitting between them. Here the CDR3 DNA reads TGTGCCACCAGTGGAGGGATGGAGGAAAAACTGTTTTTT. It yields the protein CATSGGMEEKLFF.

A word on this clone: Mismatch with germline at one junction end may stem from a read error. The J gene is TRBJ1-2, the V gene TRBV7-2; D is uncertain. The CDR3 extends over 15 amino acids. CDR1 and CDR2 (germline): SGHTA, FQGNSA. The CDR3 nucleotides read TGTGCAAGCAGCTTAGATTTTGCAGGCTTCTATGGCTACACCTTC. Its protein product is CASSLDFAGFYGYTF.

The V gene is TRBV7-2, the J gene TRBJ1-1, with a weak D call TRBD1 (5 bases). The germline V gene encodes CDR1 SGHTA and CDR2 FQGNSA. Deletions cut 2 bases from V and 5 bases from J, with 9 bases between. This CDR3 region has 13 residues. CDR3 nucleotide sequence: TGTGCCAGCAGCTTAATACGGGGGACTGAAGCTTTCTTT. This gives the protein CASSLIRGTEAFF.